This T cell receptor beta chain was documented in a study of Tregs in tolerant kidney transplant recipients. Comment on this clone: The antigen remains unidentified.

Thawed PBMCs were FACS-sorted into unstimulated CD4+CD25+CD127- regulatory T cells, CD4+CD25- non-regulatory cells, CD4 and CD8 cells. Data came from immunoSEQ multiplex PCR; TCRdb stores just in-frame clones and leaves some out. Here the sample spans about 240,000 clones, about 80% being singletons. With 3 bases clipped from V and 3 bases from J, the junction kept 11 bases outside the gene matches. This CDR3 has 17 amino acids. Germline V gene sequence: CDR1 PRHDT, CDR2 FYEKMQ (reference sequence). Study-wide findings and caveats: Validation in larger populations is needed because few patients were studied.

Sequences were obtained from CD4+ T cells from blood. The chain employs TRBV13 and TRBJ2-3; TRBD2 matches 8 bases. The source of this sequence is a human donor in good health. CDR3 coding DNA: TGTGCCAGCAGCTTCCTCTCCCTCGGGGGGGTAACAGATACGCAGTATTTT. Translating it yields CASSFLSLGGVTDTQYF.